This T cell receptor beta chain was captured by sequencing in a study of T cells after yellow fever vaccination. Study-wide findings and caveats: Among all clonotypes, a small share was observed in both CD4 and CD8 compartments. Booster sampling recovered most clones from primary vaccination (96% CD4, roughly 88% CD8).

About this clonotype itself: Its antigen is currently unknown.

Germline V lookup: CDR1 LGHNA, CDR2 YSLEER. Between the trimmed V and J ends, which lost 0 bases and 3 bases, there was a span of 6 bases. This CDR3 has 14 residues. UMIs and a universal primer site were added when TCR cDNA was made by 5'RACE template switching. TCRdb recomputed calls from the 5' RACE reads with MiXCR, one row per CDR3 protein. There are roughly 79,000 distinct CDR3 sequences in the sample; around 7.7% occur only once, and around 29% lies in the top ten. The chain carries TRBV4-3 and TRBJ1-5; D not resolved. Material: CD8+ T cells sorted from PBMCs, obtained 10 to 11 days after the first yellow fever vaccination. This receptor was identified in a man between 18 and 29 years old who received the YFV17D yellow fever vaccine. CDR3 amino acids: CASSQDLSNQPQHF. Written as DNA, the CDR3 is TGCGCCAGCAGCCAAGATTTGTCCAATCAGCCCCAGCATTTT.